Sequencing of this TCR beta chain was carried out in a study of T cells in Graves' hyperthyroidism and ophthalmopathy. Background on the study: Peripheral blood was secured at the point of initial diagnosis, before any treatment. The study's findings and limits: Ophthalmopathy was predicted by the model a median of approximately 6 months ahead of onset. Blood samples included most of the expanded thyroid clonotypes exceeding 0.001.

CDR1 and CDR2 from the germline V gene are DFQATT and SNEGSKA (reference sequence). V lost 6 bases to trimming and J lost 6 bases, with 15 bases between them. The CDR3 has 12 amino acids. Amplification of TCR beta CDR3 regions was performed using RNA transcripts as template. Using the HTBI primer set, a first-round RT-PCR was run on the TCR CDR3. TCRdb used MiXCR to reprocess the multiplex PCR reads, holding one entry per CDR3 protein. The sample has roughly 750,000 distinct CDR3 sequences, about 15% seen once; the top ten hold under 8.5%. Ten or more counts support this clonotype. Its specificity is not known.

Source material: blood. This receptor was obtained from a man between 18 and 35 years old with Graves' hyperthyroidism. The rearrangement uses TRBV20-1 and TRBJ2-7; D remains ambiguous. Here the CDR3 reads CSARRRSGEQYF. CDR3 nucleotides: TGCAGTGCCCGAAGAAGGTCTGGCGAGCAGTACTTC.